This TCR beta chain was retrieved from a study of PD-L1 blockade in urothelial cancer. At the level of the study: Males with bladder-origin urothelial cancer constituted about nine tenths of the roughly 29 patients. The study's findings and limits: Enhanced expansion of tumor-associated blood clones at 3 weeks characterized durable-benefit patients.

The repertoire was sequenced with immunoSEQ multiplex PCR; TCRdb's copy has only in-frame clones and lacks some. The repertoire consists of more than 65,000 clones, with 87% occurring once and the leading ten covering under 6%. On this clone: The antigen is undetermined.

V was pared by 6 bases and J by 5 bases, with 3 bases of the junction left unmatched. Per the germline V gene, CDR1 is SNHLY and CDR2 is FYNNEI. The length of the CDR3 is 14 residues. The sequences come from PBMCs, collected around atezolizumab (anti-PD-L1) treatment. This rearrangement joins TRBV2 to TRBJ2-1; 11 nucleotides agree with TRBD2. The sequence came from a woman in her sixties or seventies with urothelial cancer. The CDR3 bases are TGTGCCAGCAGCGTAGCGGGGGGGAACAATGAGCAGTTCTTC. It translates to CASSVAGGNNEQFF.